What follows are 4 T cell receptor beta chains derived from one specimen sequenced in a study of response to subunit inactivated influenza vaccine. Via MiXCR, TCRdb re-called the RT-PCR reads, giving one row per CDR3 protein. The sample records roughly 500,000 distinct CDR3 sequences, 16% being singletons. This material consisted of CD4+ T cells sorted from PBMCs, taken approximately 25 months after vaccination. These receptor sequences come from a man between 50 and 75 years old who received an inactivated influenza vaccine.

The chain joins TRBV3-1 to TRBJ2-3, with unresolved D. The CDR3 spans 14 residues. Germline CDR1 and CDR2: LGHDT and YNNKEL (reference sequence). Trimming cost V 2 bases and J 0 bases, with 6 bases left between them. The CDR3, as DNA: TGTGCCAGCAGCCAAAGCCCTAGCACAGATACGCAGTATTTT. Encoded protein: CASSQSPSTDTQYF.

This chain links TRBV7-2 with TRBJ2-2; D uncertain. Trimming stripped 4 bases from V and 3 bases from J, with 9 bases between. The CDR3 extends over 14 amino acids. Per the germline V gene, CDR1 is SGHTA and CDR2 is FQGNSA. CDR3 sequence: CASSWRRDTGELFF. The DNA for the CDR3 is TGTGCCAGCAGCTGGAGACGGGACACCGGGGAGCTGTTTTTT.

This clonotype has a handful of counts. This rearrangement joins TRBV10-3 to TRBJ2-7, with D possibly being TRBD1 (5 bases). The V gene lost 2 bases and the J gene lost 0 bases, with 8 bases spanning the gap. This CDR3 region has 14 residues. Germline V gene data show CDR1 as ENHRY and CDR2 as SYGVKD. This CDR3 reads CAISEQGNSYEQYF. The CDR3 DNA reads TGTGCCATCAGTGAGCAGGGAAACTCCTACGAGCAGTACTTC.

This clonotype was counted between two and nine times. V usage is TRBV3-1 and J usage is TRBJ2-2, with D uncertain. Per the germline V gene, CDR1 is LGHDT and CDR2 is YNNKEL (reference sequence). CDR3 length: 14 residues. Trimming stripped 3 bases from V and 4 bases from J, with 9 bases between. In DNA, the CDR3 is TGTGCCAGCAGCCAGGGCTGGACCACCGGGGAGCTGTTTTTT. It encodes CASSQGWTTGELFF.